The 12 T cell receptor beta chains given below trace back to one sample, sequenced in a study of Graves' ophthalmopathy and Graves' hyperthyroidism. TCR beta CDR3 regions were amplified from RNA transcripts. Following a first-round RT-PCR that used HTBI primers, a second-round multiplex PCR was carried out. TCRdb reanalysed the multiplex PCR reads using MiXCR and keeps one entry per CDR3 protein. The sample holds approximately 160,000 distinct CDR3 sequences; less than 45% are singletons and the top ten take under 6.5%. The sample was peripheral blood. Receptors originate from a woman in her thirties or forties with Graves' ophthalmopathy.

This chain links TRBV12-3 or TRBV12-4 with TRBJ2-7, with a possible D match to TRBD2 (5 bases). This CDR3 has 12 amino acids. The ends were cut back, 6 bases at V and 1 base at J, with 7 bases in the middle. The CDR3 DNA is TGTGCCAGCAGCGGGGTTTCCTACGAGCAGTACTTC. Protein: CASSGVSYEQYF.

This clonotype occurred once. V gene TRBV12-3 or TRBV12-4 combines with J gene TRBJ1-2; 7 nucleotides agree with TRBD1. V shed 4 bases and J 8 bases; nucleotides not matched to a gene: 10. The CDR3 loop spans 14 amino acids. CDR3 amino acids: CASSSSDRDGGYTF. The CDR3 coding sequence is TGTGCCAGCAGTTCAAGCGACAGGGATGGGGGCTACACCTTC.

The chain carries TRBV28 and TRBJ1-3, with TRBD1 matching 7 bases. The CDR3 has 15 amino acids. CDR1 and CDR2 from the germline V gene are MDHEN and SYDVKM. Trimming removed 5 bases from V and 0 bases from J; junction bases left unmatched: 4. For the CDR3, the DNA is TGTGCCAGCAGTCGGACAGGTGCCTCTGGAAACACCATATATTTT. Translated: CASSRTGASGNTIYF.

At least ten counts were recorded for this clonotype. This may be a read error, as it is one base from a much larger clone. The genes are TRBV6-2 or TRBV6-3 and TRBJ2-2; D is unresolved. CDR3 length equals 14 residues. The V end lost 5 bases, the J end lost 4 bases, and 11 bases lay between the germline ends. CDR1 and CDR2 (germline): MNHEY, SVGEGT. In DNA, the CDR3 is TGTGCCAGCAGTAACGGACCGTTCACCGGGGAGCTGTTTTTT. Residues: CASSNGPFTGELFF.

This clonotype has at least ten counts. V is TRBV29-1 and J is TRBJ2-5; TRBD1 might be the D (6 bases). Deletions cut 7 bases from V and 5 bases from J, with 20 bases between. CDR3 length equals 14 residues. The germline gives CDR1 SQVTM, CDR2 ANQGSEA. CDR3 sequence reads: CSGRRHRDGETQYF. CDR3 nucleotides: TGCAGCGGCCGGAGACACAGGGATGGTGAGACCCAGTACTTC.

This clonotype was seen repeatedly, ten times or more. The rearrangement links TRBV2 to TRBJ2-5; D possibly corresponds to TRBD2 (7 bases). Trimming shortened V by 4 bases and J by 6 bases, and 12 bases separated the two germline ends. The length of the CDR3 is 13 residues. From germline, CDR1 is SNHLY and CDR2 FYNNEI. The DNA for the CDR3 is TGTGCCAGCAGTGTTTCGGGGGGCAAGACCCAGTACTTC. This sequence encodes CASSVSGGKTQYF.

This clonotype has at least ten counts. This rearrangement joins TRBV5-1 to TRBJ2-5; no clear D. Deletions cut 1 base from V and 1 base from J, with 5 bases between. CDR1 is SGHRS and CDR2 is YFSETQ in the germline V gene. The CDR3 has 13 residues. DNA for the CDR3: TGCGCCAGCAGCTTGTATCTCCAAGAGACCCAGTACTTC. This translates into CASSLYLQETQYF.

This clonotype has at least ten counts. V is TRBV6-2 or TRBV6-3 and J is TRBJ1-5; 9 bases fit TRBD1. Trimming cost V 7 bases and J 0 bases; bases outside gene matches: 4. Germline V CDR1 and CDR2: MNHEY, SVGEGT. CDR3 size: 15 residues. The DNA for the CDR3 is TGTGCCAGCAAGTGGGGACAGGGTAGCAATCAGCCCCAGCATTTT. Its translation is CASKWGQGSNQPQHF.

This clonotype was picked up many times. CDR3 loop: CASRVHSGGAYEQYF. DNA for the CDR3: TGTGCCAGCAGGGTTCATAGCGGGGGAGCCTACGAGCAGTACTTC. The chain couples TRBV13 to TRBJ2-7; 9 positions agree with TRBD2. CDR1 and CDR2 (germline): PRHDT, FYEKMQ (reference sequence). This CDR3 region has 15 residues. V dropped 6 bases and J dropped 2; count of bases not matched to a gene: 8.

The DNA of the CDR3 is TGTGCCAGCAGTGGACAGGGTCGAACTGAAGCTTTCTTT. Translation gives CASSGQGRTEAFF. V and J are TRBV6-1 and TRBJ1-1; TRBD1 agrees at 7 bases. The CDR3 spans 13 residues. Germline CDR1 and CDR2: MNHNS and SASEGT. Unmatched junction bases numbered 4, after V lost 4 bases and J lost 5 bases.

This clonotype was seen repeatedly, ten times or more. The V gene is TRBV15, the J gene TRBJ2-7; 8 bases fit TRBD2. Germline-derived CDR1 and CDR2 are LNHNV and YYDKDF (reference sequence). This CDR3 has 15 residues. Unmatched junction bases numbered 6, after V lost 1 base and J lost 4 bases. CDR3 amino acids: CATSRVETSAYEQYF. The CDR3 bases are TGTGCCACCAGCAGAGTTGAGACTAGCGCTTACGAGCAGTACTTC.

This chain joins TRBV7-9 and TRBJ1-6; 9 positions agree with TRBD1. Trimming took 5 bases from V and 12 from J; bases not matched to a gene: 5. Germline lookup yields CDR1 SEHNR and CDR2 FQNEAQ (reference sequence). This CDR3 region has 13 residues. As DNA, the CDR3 is TGTGCCAGCAGCCCGACAGGGGGTCGACCCCTCCACTTT. This translates into CASSPTGGRPLHF.